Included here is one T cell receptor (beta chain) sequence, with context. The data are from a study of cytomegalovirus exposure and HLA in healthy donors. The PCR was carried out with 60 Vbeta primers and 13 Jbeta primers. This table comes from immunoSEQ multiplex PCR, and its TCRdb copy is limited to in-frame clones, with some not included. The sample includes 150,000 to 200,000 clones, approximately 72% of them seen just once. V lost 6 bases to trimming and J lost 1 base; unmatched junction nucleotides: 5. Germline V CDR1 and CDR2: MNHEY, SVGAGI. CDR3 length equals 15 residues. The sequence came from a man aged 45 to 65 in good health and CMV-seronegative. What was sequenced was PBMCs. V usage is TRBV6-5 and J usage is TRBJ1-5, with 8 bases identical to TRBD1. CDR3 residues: CASSLQGASNQPQHF. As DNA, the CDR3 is TGTGCCAGCAGCCTGCAGGGGGCGAGCAATCAGCCCCAGCATTTT.